The next 25 T cell receptor beta chains were all read from a single sample in a study of blood T cell repertoires in COVID-19. TCRdb keeps only in-frame clones here, not all; method: immunoSEQ multiplex PCR. The table shows roughly 160,000 clones, with approximately 83% occurring only once. What was sequenced was peripheral blood. Receptors originate from a man between 60 and 70 years old with acute or convalescent COVID-19.

The chain uses TRBV18 and TRBJ1-1, with D possibly matching TRBD1 (5 bases). V lost 5 bases and J 2 bases, leaving 9 bases between the germline ends. Germline V gene sequence: CDR1 KGHSH, CDR2 LQKENI. This CDR3 is 13 amino acids long. The CDR3 sequence is CASSTGGNTEAFF. CDR3 nucleotides: TGTGCCAGCTCAACCGGGGGAAACACTGAAGCTTTCTTT.

The DNA of the CDR3 is TGCGCCAGCAGCTTCGGACCCCAGGGGAACTATGGCTACACCTTC. The encoded protein is CASSFGPQGNYGYTF. J is TRBJ1-2 and V is TRBV5-1, with D perhaps TRBD1 (6 bases). CDR3 length: 15 residues. Germline V gene lookup returns CDR1 SGHRS and CDR2 YFSETQ. V shed 2 bases and J shed 2 bases, with 13 bases lying between them.

The chain uses TRBV28 and TRBJ2-3; D uncertain. The CDR3 sequence is 14 residues long. Germline assignment: CDR1 MDHEN and CDR2 SYDVKM. Trimming removed 5 bases from V and 4 bases from J, with 13 bases in between. Written as DNA, the CDR3 is TGTGCCAGCAGTCGCCCCTACGGTGCAGATACGCAGTATTTT. It codes for CASSRPYGADTQYF.

V and J are TRBV28 and TRBJ1-3, with 7 bases that match TRBD1. Germline values: CDR1 MDHEN, CDR2 SYDVKM. Losses at the gene ends were 6 bases for V and 3 bases for J; bases not matched to a gene: 11. This CDR3 is built from 16 residues. The CDR3 coding sequence is TGTGCCAGCAGCGAATACAGGGGTAGGAGTGGAAACACCATATATTTT. The encoded protein is CASSEYRGRSGNTIYF.

V gene TRBV19 combines with J gene TRBJ1-3; D gene ambiguous. CDR1 and CDR2 (germline): LNHDA, SQIVND (reference sequence). Trimming shortened V by 5 bases and J by 0 bases, and 11 bases separated the two germline ends. CDR3 length equals 15 residues. CDR3: CASSPDGSSGNTIYF. Written as DNA, the CDR3 is TGTGCCAGTAGTCCTGACGGGAGCTCTGGAAACACCATATATTTT.

The gene calls are TRBV29-1 and TRBJ1-2, with 9 bases aligning to TRBD1. Germline values: CDR1 SQVTM, CDR2 ANQGSEA. This CDR3 region has 18 residues. With 6 bases clipped from V and 0 bases from J, the junction kept 17 bases outside the gene matches. Here the CDR3 DNA reads TGCAGCGTACCGAACCTACCGGGACAGGGAATGGCTAACTATGGCTACACCTTC. Translating it yields CSVPNLPGQGMANYGYTF.

The rearrangement links TRBV11-2 to TRBJ2-1; TRBD2 agrees at 9 bases. Germline-derived CDR1 and CDR2 are SGHAT and FQNNGV. V was clipped by 4 bases and J by 2 bases; unmatched bases: 3. The CDR3 has 15 amino acids. The CDR3 is CASSSGLATYNEQFF. CDR3 nucleotide sequence: TGTGCCAGCAGCTCGGGACTAGCAACCTACAATGAGCAGTTCTTC.

This rearrangement joins TRBV7-9 to TRBJ2-5; 11 bases align to TRBD2. V lost 7 bases and J lost 4; bases outside the gene matches: 8. Germline CDR1 is SEHNR and CDR2 is FQNEAQ (reference sequence). The CDR3 totals 15 residues. CDR3 sequence (DNA): TGTGCCAGCACCCTGACCGGACTAGCGGGAGAGACCCAGTACTTC. This sequence encodes CASTLTGLAGETQYF.

This clone was picked up many times. The rearrangement links TRBV3-1 (or the pseudogene TRBV3-2) to TRBJ2-7; the D gene is possibly TRBD1 (5 bases). The length of the CDR3 is 16 residues. Germline values: CDR1 LGHDT, CDR2 YNNKEL (reference sequence). The ends were cut back, 0 bases at V and 2 bases at J, with 14 bases in the middle. The chain's CDR3 is CASSQELPGSTYEQYF. For the CDR3, the DNA is TGTGCCAGCAGCCAAGAACTCCCAGGGTCAACCTACGAGCAGTACTTC.

This chain connects TRBV5-8 to TRBJ2-1; the match to TRBD1 covers 9 bases. J gave up 6 bases and V 4 bases, and 2 bases lay outside the gene matches. CDR1 SGHTS and CDR2 YDEGEE come from the germline V gene. CDR3 length: 13 residues. As DNA, the CDR3 is TGTGCCAGCAGCCTGACAGGGGGCAATGAGCAGTTCTTC. As protein: CASSLTGGNEQFF.

The chain combines TRBV5-4 with TRBJ1-1; possible D gene TRBD1, 5 bases. This CDR3 is 15 amino acids long. Germline V gene lookup returns CDR1 SGHNT and CDR2 YYREEE (reference sequence). Trimming pared 4 bases from V and 1 base from J, leaving 14 bases between. Written as DNA, the CDR3 is TGTGCCAGCAGCACACCAGGGAGGGCGAACACTGAAGCTTTCTTT. Amino acid sequence: CASSTPGRANTEAFF.

This chain joins TRBV27 and TRBJ2-7, with D perhaps matching TRBD2 (6 bases). V lost 6 bases and J 0 bases, leaving 15 bases between the germline ends. Germline loops: CDR1 MNHEY, CDR2 SMNVEV (reference sequence). The length of the CDR3 is 15 residues. The CDR3 region has the DNA TGTGCCAGCAGCCATAGCGGCACGAGCTCCTACGAGCAGTACTTC. Protein product: CASSHSGTSSYEQYF.

The chain has TRBV6-5 and TRBJ1-3; D gene ambiguous. V was shortened by 0 bases and J by 0 bases, with 6 bases between the two germline ends. The CDR3 has 15 amino acids. Germline-derived CDR1 and CDR2 are MNHEY and SVGAGI. This CDR3 reads CASSYSRVSGNTIYF. Written as DNA, the CDR3 is TGTGCCAGCAGTTACTCGAGGGTCTCTGGAAACACCATATATTTT.

The chain couples TRBV27 to TRBJ1-2; possibly TRBD1 for D (5 bases). This CDR3 is built from 13 residues. CDR1 is MNHEY, CDR2 SMNVEV, per germline (reference sequence). V dropped 3 bases and J dropped 7 bases, with 12 bases sitting between them. The CDR3 protein is CASSFPSGGGYTF. As DNA, the CDR3 is TGTGCCAGCAGTTTCCCGTCCGGGGGTGGCTACACCTTC.

The chain employs TRBV10-1 and TRBJ2-2, with a tentative D call TRBD1 (6 bases). Trimming cost V 6 bases and J 1 base, with 9 bases left between them. CDR1 WNHNN and CDR2 SYGVQD come from the germline V gene (reference sequence). The CDR3 is 14 residues long. CDR3 DNA sequence: TGCGCCAGCAGGGACAGAGTGAACACCGGGGAGCTGTTTTTT. Residues: CASRDRVNTGELFF.

V gene TRBV27 combines with J gene TRBJ1-2, with D perhaps TRBD1 (6 bases). V was trimmed by 6 bases and J by 7 bases, leaving 24 bases between them. This CDR3 comprises 16 residues. Germline lookup yields CDR1 MNHEY and CDR2 SMNVEV (reference sequence). The DNA for the CDR3 is TGTGCCAGCAGCCTAGGCCGGACCAGGGGATACGGTGGCTACACCTTC. Protein product: CASSLGRTRGYGGYTF.

This clone occurred once. The chain links TRBV24-1 to TRBJ2-2, with 8 nucleotides matching TRBD1. Germline values: CDR1 KGHDR, CDR2 SFDVKD. The junction had 8 bases not matched to a gene; V was cut back by 5 bases and J by 4 bases. The CDR3 consists of 16 residues. In DNA, the CDR3 is TGTGCCACCAGTGCTCTGACAGGGGTTGGCACCGGGGAGCTGTTTTTT. It is translated as CATSALTGVGTGELFF.

This clone has only a few counts. This sequence joins TRBV18 and TRBJ2-1; D may be TRBD1 (5 bases). Trimming pared 2 bases from V and 3 bases from J, leaving 8 bases between. Germline-derived CDR1 and CDR2 are KGHSH and LQKENI. This CDR3 is 14 amino acids long. The CDR3 region has the DNA TGTGCCAGCTCACCATTCCAGGGCTACAATGAGCAGTTCTTC. Translating gives CASSPFQGYNEQFF.

This clone occurred many times. V gene TRBV28 combines with J gene TRBJ2-5; a weak D match, TRBD2 (6 bases). CDR1 is MDHEN, CDR2 SYDVKM, per germline. This CDR3 has 13 amino acids. V gave up 4 bases and J gave up 7 bases, with 13 bases separating them. This chain's CDR3 is CASSSTRGGTQYF. The CDR3 region has the DNA TGTGCCAGCAGTTCCACACGGGGAGGGACCCAGTACTTC.

This rearrangement joins TRBV29-1 to TRBJ2-5; no firm D call. This CDR3 is 13 amino acids long. V lost 3 bases to trimming and J lost 4 bases, with 12 bases between them. The germline CDR1 and CDR2 sequences are SQVTM and ANQGSEA. Here the CDR3 reads CSVDSPGVETQYF. Here the CDR3 DNA reads TGCAGCGTTGATTCACCGGGTGTAGAGACCCAGTACTTC.

This clone was detected only a few times. The chain carries TRBV6-1 and TRBJ1-1; D is uncertain. CDR3 length equals 16 residues. Germline V gene lookup returns CDR1 MNHNS and CDR2 SASEGT. The ends were cut back, 4 bases at V and 0 bases at J, with 15 bases in the middle. The CDR3 DNA follows: TGTGCCAGCAGTGTGTCCGTGCGTATGATGAACACTGAAGCTTTCTTT. Amino acids: CASSVSVRMMNTEAFF.

The J gene is TRBJ2-5, the V gene TRBV6-4; 9 positions match TRBD1. Unmatched junction bases numbered 10, after V lost 6 bases and J lost 5 bases. This CDR3 has 15 residues. The germline V gene has CDR1 MRHNA and CDR2 SNTAGT. The chain's CDR3 is CASRGTGGGWETQYF. The CDR3 DNA follows: TGTGCCAGCAGGGGTACAGGGGGCGGCTGGGAGACCCAGTACTTC.

This clone was detected once. The genes are TRBV10-3 and TRBJ2-2, with a possible D match to TRBD1 (6 bases). The V end lost 8 bases, the J end lost 6 bases, and 13 bases lay between the germline ends. Per the germline V gene, CDR1 is ENHRY and CDR2 is SYGVKD. The CDR3 is 13 residues long. This chain's CDR3 is CAIGGQGSGELFF. The CDR3, as DNA: TGTGCCATCGGGGGCCAGGGTTCCGGGGAGCTGTTTTTT.

This chain joins TRBV9 and TRBJ2-7; no clear D. CDR1 SGDLS and CDR2 YYNGEE come from the germline V gene. The CDR3 totals 14 residues. The V gene lost 4 bases and the J gene lost 0 bases, with 11 bases spanning the gap. The CDR3, as DNA: TGTGCCAGCAGCCCAGATTCACGCTCCTACGAGCAGTACTTC. It encodes CASSPDSRSYEQYF.

The count of this clone is one. This chain uses TRBV30 with TRBJ1-3; D might be TRBD1 (6 bases). Germline CDR1 and CDR2: GTSNPN and SVGIG (reference sequence). CDR3 length equals 15 residues. V was shortened by 4 bases and J by 3 bases, with 16 bases between the two germline ends. For the CDR3, the DNA is TGTGCCTGGACCAGGGGACTAATTGGTGGAAACACCATATATTTT. Amino acids: CAWTRGLIGGNTIYF.